The rows below give T cell receptor beta chains drawn from one sample of a study of shared T cell receptors in the human thymus. Profiled with immunoSEQ multiplex PCR; TCRdb holds only in-frame clones, not every one. The table includes over 350,000 clones, approximately 95% detected once. Sequenced: thymocytes. All receptors come from a human donor. The CDR3 runs from the conserved cysteine through the conserved F or W. The D gene is left open where the match is weak. Clone size is shown for a subset of rows, as once, few, many or a class of expanded clone.

J gene | clone size | V gene | D gene | CDR3 DNA | CDR3 protein
TRBJ1-5 | once | TRBV4-2 | - | TGTGCCAGCAGCCAAGATCCCGGGTTCCTGAATCAGCCCCAGCATTTT | CASSQDPGFLNQPQHF
TRBJ2-7 | - | TRBV18 | - | TGTGCCAGCTCACCCCGCTCTGGCGAGCAGTACTTC | CASSPRSGEQYF
TRBJ1-5 | - | TRBV4-3 | - | TGCGCCAGCAGCCAAGATCCGTGGGATGGTCAGCCCCAGCATTTT | CASSQDPWDGQPQHF
TRBJ2-1 | - | TRBV4-1 | TRBD2 | TGCGCCAGCAGCCAAGGCCCTAGCGGGAGGGCCAATCAGGATGAGCAGTTCTTC | CASSQGPSGRANQDEQFF
TRBJ1-5 | - | TRBV27 | TRBD1 | TGTGCCAGCAGGACAGGGACAACTCAGCCCCAGCATTTT | CASRTGTTQPQHF
TRBJ2-1 | - | TRBV6-7 | TRBD2 | TGTGCCAGCTCCCCCCTAGCGGGAGTACGTGGGGCCTACAATGAGCAGTTCTTC | CASSPLAGVRGAYNEQFF
TRBJ1-2 | - | TRBV28 | - | TGTGCCAGCCTCATTGCCTCAGGGAAAGCTGGCTACACCTTC | CASLIASGKAGYTF
TRBJ1-1 | few | TRBV30 | - | TGTGCCTGGAGTCAAGTATTCGCTGAAGCTTTCTTT | CAWSQVFAEAFF
TRBJ2-1 | - | TRBV12-5 | TRBD2 | TGTGCTAGTGGGAATGATAAAAGGGGACTAGCGATCCAAAACTCCTACAATGAGCAGTTCTTC | CASGNDKRGLAIQNSYNEQFF
TRBJ2-7 | once | TRBV27 | TRBD1 | TGTGCCAGCAGTTCCTTGGACAGGTGCTCCTACGAGCAGTACTTC | CASSSLDRCSYEQYF
TRBJ2-1 | - | TRBV7-2 | - | TGTGCCAGCAGCTTAACAACCGGGAGAATTGGCTACAATGAGCAGTTCTTC | CASSLTTGRIGYNEQFF
TRBJ2-7 | - | TRBV11-2 | TRBD2 | TGTGCCAGCAGCCCAACCGTAGCGGGAGACCCCTACGAGCAGTACTTC | CASSPTVAGDPYEQYF
TRBJ2-3 | once | TRBV23-1 | TRBD2 | TGCGCCAGCAGTCAATCGATCCTACTAGCGGGAGGGGGAGATACGCAGTATTTT | CASSQSILLAGGGDTQYF
TRBJ2-5 | - | TRBV30 | - | TGTGCCTGGAGTAAACGGACAGGGGGGCTAGCGGGAAGGGCTAACCCGCAAGAGACCCAGTACTTC | CAWSKRTGGLAGRANPQETQYF
TRBJ1-1 | few | TRBV5-4 | - | TGTGCCAGCAATGGGCACACTGAAGCTTTCTTT | CASNGHTEAFF
TRBJ2-1 | - | TRBV15 | TRBD2 | TGTGCCACCAGCAGAGAGACGGGACTAGCGGGAGTGGGGGAGCAGTTCTTC | CATSRETGLAGVGEQFF
TRBJ2-3 | - | TRBV7-2 | TRBD2 | TGTGCCAGCAGCTTAAAGGCTAGCGGGAGCCGGCATACGCAGTATTTT | CASSLKASGSRHTQYF
TRBJ2-1 | - | TRBV4-1 | TRBD2 | TGCGCCAGCAGCCATGGCTCGGACACCAGAGAGACTAGCGGGAGAAGGCCCAATGAGCAGTTCTTC | CASSHGSDTRETSGRRPNEQFF
TRBJ2-1 | - | TRBV4-1 | - | TGCGCCAGCAGCCAAGATCTTTGGGAGAGCTCCTACAATGAGCAGTTCTTC | CASSQDLWESSYNEQFF
TRBJ2-1 | - | TRBV7-6 | TRBD2 | TGTGCCAGCAGCTTGAGACTAGCGGGAAACCATGAGCAGTTCTTC | CASSLRLAGNHEQFF
TRBJ1-2 | - | TRBV7-3 | TRBD1 | TGTGCCAGCAGCTGGACAGGGTTAACTGGGGGCTACACCTTC | CASSWTGLTGGYTF
TRBJ2-1 | - | TRBV27 | TRBD2 | TGTGCCAGCATTTGTTCGACTAGCGGGGGATACAATGAGCAGTTCTTC | CASICSTSGGYNEQFF